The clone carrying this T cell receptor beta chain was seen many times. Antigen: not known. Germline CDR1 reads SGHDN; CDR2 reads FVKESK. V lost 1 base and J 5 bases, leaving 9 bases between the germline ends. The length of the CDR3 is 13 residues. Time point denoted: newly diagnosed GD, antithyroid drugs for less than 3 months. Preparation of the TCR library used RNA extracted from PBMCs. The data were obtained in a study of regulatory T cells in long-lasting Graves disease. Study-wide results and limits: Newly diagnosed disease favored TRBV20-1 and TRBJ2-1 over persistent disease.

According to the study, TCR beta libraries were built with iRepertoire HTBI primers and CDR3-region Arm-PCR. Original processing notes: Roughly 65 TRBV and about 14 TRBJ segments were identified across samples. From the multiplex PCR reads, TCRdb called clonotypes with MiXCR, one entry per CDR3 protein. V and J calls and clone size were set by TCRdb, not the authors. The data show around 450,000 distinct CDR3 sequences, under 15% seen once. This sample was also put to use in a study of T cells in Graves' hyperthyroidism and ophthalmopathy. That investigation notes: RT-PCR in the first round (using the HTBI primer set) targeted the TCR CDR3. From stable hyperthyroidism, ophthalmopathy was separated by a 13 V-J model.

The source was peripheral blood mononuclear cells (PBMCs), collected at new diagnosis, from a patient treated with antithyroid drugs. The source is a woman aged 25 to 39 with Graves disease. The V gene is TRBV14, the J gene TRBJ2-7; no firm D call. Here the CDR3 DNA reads TGTGCCAGCAGCCAAGGAGGCGTCCACGAGCAGTACTTC. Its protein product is CASSQGGVHEQYF.